This T cell receptor (beta chain) was sequenced during a study of shared clonotypes between healthy human individuals. TCRdb's table, derived via immunoSEQ multiplex PCR, lists solely in-frame clones and lacks some. Among hundreds of thousands of clones listed, roughly 70% were seen once. This CDR3 has 18 amino acids. V lost 2 bases to trimming and J lost 3 bases, with 20 bases between them. Germline assignment: CDR1 SGHDN and CDR2 FVKESK. Sequencing used memory CD4+ T cells sorted from blood. Subset reported: CD45RA-negative fraction. This sequence was found in a woman aged 25-40 years in good health. The V and J genes are TRBV14 and TRBJ2-1; D is ambiguous. The CDR3 reads CASSQRLGSMGNYNEQFF. CDR3 nucleotides: TGTGCCAGCAGCCAACGTCTAGGTAGTATGGGGAACTACAATGAGCAGTTCTTC.